The rows below give T cell receptor beta chains drawn from one sample of a study of T cell responses to AZD1222 COVID-19 vaccine. Only in-frame clones appear in the TCRdb table, and some are missing; sequencing was by immunoSEQ multiplex PCR. The top ten clones hold about 1.3% of a sample with approximately 81,000 clones, 83% of them seen once. The sequencing here drew on peripheral blood, taken 28 days after the second AZD1222 dose. All receptors derive from an adult who received the AZD1222 COVID-19 vaccine. The conserved cysteine and the conserved F or W are not part of the CDR3 here.

cdr3_length j_call v_call cdr3_aa
10 TRBJ2-7 TRBV6-6 ASSYGTYEQY
12 TRBJ1-1 TRBV6-1 ASSEAGGRTEAF
15 TRBJ2-7 TRBV27 ASSSVPGQVNTYEQY
13 TRBJ1-5 TRBV7-2 ASSRNGVSNQPQH
13 TRBJ2-7 TRBV6-5 ASRYRRTGTGEQY
12 TRBJ2-5 TRBV2 ASSPDRGRETQY
14 TRBJ2-7 TRBV28 ASTPYPGLQTYEQY
13 TRBJ2-7 TRBV15 ATSRGTRGTFEQY
8 TRBJ1-1 TRBV29-1 SVANTEAF
13 TRBJ1-5 TRBV19 ASSKRTGGNQPQH
16 TRBJ2-2 TRBV5-1 ASSFGLAGTSTAGELF
14 TRBJ2-3 TRBV4-3 ASSPHGSGRTDTQY
14 TRBJ2-2 TRBV7-3 ASSSGTSRRTGELF
13 TRBJ2-3 TRBV6-2/TRBV6-3 ASSPGSGGRDTQY
14 TRBJ1-6 TRBV19 ASSMGGPRNNSPLH
11 TRBJ1-1 TRBV7-9 AAKGEGARQAF
14 TRBJ1-3 TRBV5-4 ASSGAEKRSGNTIY
12 TRBJ2-7 TRBV30 AWKSGGRKFEQY
10 TRBJ2-3 TRBV18 ASSPGADTQY
14 TRBJ1-6 TRBV7-2 ASSPNGAGSGSPLH
12 TRBJ1-1 TRBV19 ASSMNRRVTEAF
11 TRBJ1-3 TRBV12-3/TRBV12-4 ASSLGSGNTIY
12 TRBJ1-2 TRBV7-9 ASSLDGRTSGYT
9 TRBJ1-1 TRBV12-5 ASVGNTEAF
9 TRBJ2-5 TRBV20-1 SASPKETQY
10 TRBJ1-5 TRBV28 ASSSRDQPQH
12 TRBJ2-1 TRBV5-1 ASSISGRANEQF
14 TRBJ2-2 TRBV9 ASSVVGTGPTGELF
12 TRBJ1-2 TRBV5-1 ASSPGGQGDGYT
15 TRBJ2-1 TRBV28 ASKGLAGVVSYNEQF
13 TRBJ2-7 TRBV4-3 ASSPAGGSSYEQY